This note documents a single T cell receptor beta chain sequence. Antigen unknown. Authors of the study amplified TCR beta CDR3 regions from RNA transcripts. The HTBI primer set drove a first-round RT-PCR of the TCR CDR3. MiXCR was run by TCRdb on the multiplex PCR reads, yielding one entry per CDR3 protein. The sample contains about 640,000 distinct CDR3 sequences, around 20% of which appear only once. Disease duration was under 3 months in the ophthalmopathy patients, who also had a Clinical Activity Score of at least 3 and a NOSPECS grade of at least 4. CDR1 is DFQATT, CDR2 SNEGSKA, per germline (reference sequence). V gave up 3 bases and J gave up 1 base, with 10 bases separating them. There are 14 residues in the CDR3. The source of the sample is a study of T cells in Graves' hyperthyroidism and ophthalmopathy. Findings of the study overall: Most thyroid clonotypes expanded above 0.001 were also detected in blood. In the analysis, a 13 V-J model separated ophthalmopathy from stable hyperthyroidism.

This rearrangement joins TRBV20-1 to TRBJ1-5; D might be TRBD1 (5 bases). The sequenced sample consisted of blood. This TCR was recovered from a man aged 25-45 years with Graves' ophthalmopathy. This CDR3 is CSASVGGSNQPQHF. CDR3 in DNA: TGCAGTGCTAGTGTCGGGGGAAGCAATCAGCCCCAGCATTTT.